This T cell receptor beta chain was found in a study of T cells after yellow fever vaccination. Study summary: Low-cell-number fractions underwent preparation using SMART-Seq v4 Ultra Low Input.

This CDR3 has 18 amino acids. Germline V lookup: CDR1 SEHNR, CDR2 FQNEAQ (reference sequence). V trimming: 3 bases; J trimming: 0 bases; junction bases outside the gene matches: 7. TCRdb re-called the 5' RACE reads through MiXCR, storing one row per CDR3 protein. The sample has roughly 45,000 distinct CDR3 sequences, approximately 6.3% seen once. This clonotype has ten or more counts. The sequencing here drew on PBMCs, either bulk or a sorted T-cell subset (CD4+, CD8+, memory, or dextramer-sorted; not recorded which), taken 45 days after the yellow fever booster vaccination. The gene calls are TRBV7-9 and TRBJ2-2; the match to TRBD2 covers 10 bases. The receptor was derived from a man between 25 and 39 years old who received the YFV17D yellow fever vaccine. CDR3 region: CASSFGVAGGPNTGELFF. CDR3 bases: TGTGCCAGCAGCTTCGGAGTAGCGGGAGGACCGAACACCGGGGAGCTGTTTTTT.